Listed below are T cell receptor beta chains from one sample, sequenced in a study of blood T cell repertoires in COVID-19. The assay was immunoSEQ multiplex PCR, and TCRdb's table has in-frame clones only and misses some. This sample has around 150,000 clones; roughly 81% occur once, and the top ten carry 8.3%. The sequenced sample was peripheral blood. The receptors here all came from a woman in her fifties or sixties with COVID-19, enrolled during active disease. Each CDR3 is given with its conserved first and last residue. The D gene is left open where the match is weak. Clone size is given for some rows only: seen once, a few or many times, or a class if the clone is expanded.

cdr3_nt | cdr3_aa | d_call | j_call | clone_size | v_call
TGTGCCAGCAGCCGGACAAGGGTCGGTAGTGAGCAGTTCTTC | CASSRTRVGSEQFF | - | TRBJ2-1 | - | TRBV11-2
TGTGCCAGCAGTCCGGGACAGGGGATGTCGGACTATGGCTACACCTTC | CASSPGQGMSDYGYTF | TRBD1 | TRBJ1-2 | few | TRBV2
TGTGCCAGCAGCTTGGCCGACAGGGGGGTGCAGTTCTTC | CASSLADRGVQFF | TRBD1 | TRBJ2-1 | - | TRBV5-4
TGCGCCAGCGGAGCGGGGGTCACAGATACGCAGTATTTT | CASGAGVTDTQYF | TRBD2 | TRBJ2-3 | - | TRBV10-1
TGCGCCAGCAGCCAAGATAGGGGGTTCAATGGCTACACCTTC | CASSQDRGFNGYTF | - | TRBJ1-2 | - | TRBV4-1
TGTGCCAGCTCACCGCTGGCTAGCGGGCGCTCCTACAATGAGCAGTTCTTC | CASSPLASGRSYNEQFF | TRBD2 | TRBJ2-1 | - | TRBV18
TGTGCCAGCAGCTCGACAGTGAACACTGAAGCTTTCTTT | CASSSTVNTEAFF | - | TRBJ1-1 | - | TRBV6-5
TGTGCCAGCAGCCTCAGCCGGACAGGGCTGAACATTCAGTACTTC | CASSLSRTGLNIQYF | TRBD1 | TRBJ2-4 | - | TRBV4-2
TGTGCCAGCACGACAGGGAACCTCTATGGCTACACCTTC | CASTTGNLYGYTF | TRBD1 | TRBJ1-2 | - | TRBV6-5
TGTGCCTGTTCAGGGGGCTACACTGAAGCTTTCTTT | CACSGGYTEAFF | TRBD1 | TRBJ1-1 | - | TRBV12-3/TRBV12-4
TGTGCCAGCAGCGTAGCCCTCGATGAAAAACTGTTTTTT | CASSVALDEKLFF | - | TRBJ1-4 | - | TRBV9
TGTGCCAGTAGTATATTCAGGGCAGGCACTGAAGCTTTCTTT | CASSIFRAGTEAFF | - | TRBJ1-1 | - | TRBV19
TGTGCCAGCAGTGAAGGCGGGGGGTTAAACAAGCAGTTCTTC | CASSEGGGLNKQFF | TRBD2 | TRBJ2-1 | few | TRBV2
TGTGCCAGCAAATTCGGACTAGCGGGCACCGGGGAGCTGTTTTTT | CASKFGLAGTGELFF | TRBD2 | TRBJ2-2 | - | TRBV6-5
TGTGCCAGCAGTCGGGACTACTCCACAGATACGCAGTATTTT | CASSRDYSTDTQYF | TRBD2 | TRBJ2-3 | - | TRBV11-2
TGTGCCAGTAGTATGGCCCCGGGGGAAAGCTCCTACAATGAGCAGTTCTTC | CASSMAPGESSYNEQFF | - | TRBJ2-1 | - | TRBV19
TGCGCCAGCAGTGAGTCGCGGAGCGGGAGGGTCACTGAAGCTTTCTTT | CASSESRSGRVTEAFF | - | TRBJ1-1 | - | TRBV10-2
TGTGCCACCAGTGATATCTCTAGCGATAGCCCAGATACGCAGTATTTT | CATSDISSDSPDTQYF | - | TRBJ2-3 | - | TRBV24-1
TGTGCCAGTAGTACTCCACAGGGACATGGCTACACCTTC | CASSTPQGHGYTF | - | TRBJ1-2 | - | TRBV19
TGTGCCAGCAGTGATCAGCTAACTTTAACGGGGGAGCAGTACTTC | CASSDQLTLTGEQYF | - | TRBJ2-7 | - | TRBV2
TGTGCCAGCAGCTTGGTGTTTAGCGGGGGAGAGACCCAGTACTTC | CASSLVFSGGETQYF | TRBD2 | TRBJ2-5 | - | TRBV5-6
TGTGCCAGCAGCGTAAACCAGGGGATGAATTCACCCCTCCACTTT | CASSVNQGMNSPLHF | - | TRBJ1-6 | once | TRBV9
TGTGCCAGCAGCACCAGGGGTGGGGGCTACACCTTC | CASSTRGGGYTF | - | TRBJ1-2 | - | TRBV6-5
TGTGCCAGCATTGCTGGCAGGGTTAATCAGCCCCAGCATTTT | CASIAGRVNQPQHF | - | TRBJ1-5 | - | TRBV6-5